The T cell receptor (beta chain) under discussion was sequenced for a study of neurological immune-mediated disorders. Findings of the study overall: None of the CDR3 amino acid sequences in expanded clones turned up in more than one subject, which points to private repertoires in all groups. The greatest TCR clonal expansion appeared in HTLV-1-associated myelopathy and the smallest, falling below healthy controls, in multiple sclerosis.

TCRdb redid the calling of the 5' RACE reads with MiXCR, one entry per CDR3 protein. The data hold about 45,000 distinct CDR3 sequences, with about 13% observed a single time. Ten or more counts support this clonotype. Its antigen is not known. CDR3 length: 13 residues. Germline V gene data show CDR1 as SGHAT and CDR2 as FQNNGV. Trimming at V came to 6 bases and at J to 5 bases, leaving 6 bases not matched to a gene. Described time point: longitudinal time-point 3. The healthy controls volunteered at a blood bank in Maryland, USA. 2 million PBMCs stored at -80 C were the source of the unsorted libraries.

The sample comprised PBMCs. This receptor was identified in a man aged 25 to 40 in good health. The chain carries TRBV11-2 and TRBJ2-5; 7 bases are shared with TRBD2. The CDR3 DNA reads TGTGCCAGCAGTATTGGACTAGGTGAGACCCAGTACTTC. It codes for CASSIGLGETQYF. The full variable domain, rest sourced from reference TRBV11-2 and TRBJ2-5, is EAGVAQSPRYKIIEKRQSVAFWCNPISGHATLYWYQQILGQGPKLLIQFQNNGVVDDSQLPKDRFSAERLKGVDSTLKIQPAKLEDSAVYLCASSIGLGETQYFGPGTRLLVL.